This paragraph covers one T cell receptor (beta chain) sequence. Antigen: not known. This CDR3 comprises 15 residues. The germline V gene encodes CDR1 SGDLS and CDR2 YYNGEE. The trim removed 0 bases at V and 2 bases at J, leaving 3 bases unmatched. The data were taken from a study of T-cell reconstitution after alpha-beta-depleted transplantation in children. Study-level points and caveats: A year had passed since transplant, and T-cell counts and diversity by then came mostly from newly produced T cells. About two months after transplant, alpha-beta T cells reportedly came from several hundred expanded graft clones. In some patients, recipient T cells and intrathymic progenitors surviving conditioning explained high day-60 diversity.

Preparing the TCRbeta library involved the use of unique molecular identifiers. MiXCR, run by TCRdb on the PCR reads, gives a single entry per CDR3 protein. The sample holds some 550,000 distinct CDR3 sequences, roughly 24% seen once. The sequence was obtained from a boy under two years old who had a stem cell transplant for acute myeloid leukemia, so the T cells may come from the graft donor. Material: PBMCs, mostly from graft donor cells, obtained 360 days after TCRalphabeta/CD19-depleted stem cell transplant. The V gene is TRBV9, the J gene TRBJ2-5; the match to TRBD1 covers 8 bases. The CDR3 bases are TGTGCCAGCAGCGTAGGAGGGACAGGACAAGAGACCCAGTACTTC. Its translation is CASSVGGTGQETQYF.